A single T cell receptor beta chain is shown here with its context. This receptor's antigen is unknown. No much larger clone is present one base from it, and per-base qualities are unavailable. CDR3 length: 19 amino acids, cysteine to phenylalanine. Of the read, only the CDR3 DNA is kept; its 57 bases are in frame from base 1. Trimming accounts for 4 bases at V and 6 bases at J, while the number of junction bases matched to no gene is 22. Based on the germline V gene, the CDR1 and CDR2 sequences are MGHRA and YSYEKL. The collaborating institutions used their own protocols to collect whole blood in K2EDTA tubes. For TCRbeta analysis, collaborators shipped samples as frozen whole blood, isolated PBMCs, or DNA extracted from either of those sample types. This sample is part of a study of blood T cell repertoires in COVID-19 (dated by TCRdb to the early 2020s). Notes on the research overall: Samples covering the acute and convalescent phases of COVID-19 were provided by collaborators in the United States, Italy and Spain. The prospective study material was composed of cDNA or gDNA derived from T cells, B-cell-depleted T cells, or PBMCs. Samples came from the ongoing ImmuneRACE study (first 160 participants) plus 1,254 subjects from 6 global collaborators. A de-identified subject ID, COVID-19 status, age in years and sex were almost always included in the sample metadata. Where available, HLA class I and class II types were taken from metadata supplied by the sample provider and were not determined by assay-based typing. The repertoires were made available in a free public database intended to serve as a resource for research on the immune response to SARS-CoV-2. Subjects who had been exposed to COVID-19, were actively infected with it, or had recovered from it provided the deeply sampled blood TCRbeta repertoires that made up the dataset. The research as a whole found: The quantity of clinical and demographic metadata differed by source and by participant and was supplied without curation.

The immunoSEQ Assay, a bias-controlled multiplex PCR, was used to amplify TCRbeta CDR3 regions from genomic DNA. The study's own analysis went as follows. Nucleated cell counts per sample were estimated from amplification of reference gene primers within the assay. To quantify the absolute abundance of each unique TCRbeta CDR3 rearrangement, sequence reads were collapsed and filtered. Productive Simpson clonality was computed per sample as the square root of Simpson's diversity index over productive rearrangements. Not all clones reach the TCRdb copy of this immuneACCESS table, which keeps in-frame sequences only. Checked studies attribute under half of the gap to unresolved V genes and leave the rest unexplained. The V and J calls and the clone size are those of that table, but D and trimming were determined from the DNA. Counted in this sample were 53,000 or so clones; around 76% of them appeared once. The top ten hold about 20% of the sample.

The sample was peripheral blood. The receptor comes from a man aged 45 to 65 with active or convalescent COVID-19. This chain joins TRBV4-1 to TRBJ2-3; 7 bases in the junction line up with TRBD2. This receptor carries the CDR3 CASSLRQFEGTRGGDTQYF. The DNA sequence is as follows: TGCGCCAGCAGCCTCCGACAGTTCGAAGGGACGAGGGGAGGGGATACGCAGTATTTT.